The 21 T cell receptor beta chains presented below share a single source sample, sequenced in a study of T cells in Graves' hyperthyroidism and ophthalmopathy (dated by TCRdb to the late 2010s). Libraries came from multiplex PCR. Sequencing instrument: Illumina HiSeq 2000. The TCR beta CDR3 regions were amplified from RNA transcripts. The first round of RT-PCR for the TCR CDR3 was performed with the HTBI primer set and the Qiagen OneStep RT-PCR kit. TCRdb itself trimmed the public reads at Q25 with fastp, ran MiXCR and retained productive beta chains. For every CDR3 protein sequence, its rows merge into one entry that carries the most common genes and DNA. The sample includes hundreds of thousands of distinct CDR3 sequences, with 35% to 55% observed a single time. The ten largest account for about 7.8% of the sample. The specimen sequenced was peripheral blood or thyroid tissue (not recorded which). Receptor source: a woman younger than 30 with Graves' hyperthyroidism. Donor details come from another sample of the same person, matched by shared clones.

This clonotype was seen a few times. One end of the junction is discordant with germline, which a read error may explain. This sequence joins TRBV7-9 and TRBJ1-1; D remains ambiguous. This CDR3 contains 14 residues. Germline V lookup: CDR1 SEHNR, CDR2 FQNEAQ (reference sequence). The CDR3, as DNA: TGCGCCAGCAGCCAGGTAACGACGAACACTGAAGCTTTCTTT. Translated: CASSQVTTNTEAFF.

This clonotype has more than one count but fewer than ten. The J gene is TRBJ2-5, the V gene TRBV2; D not certain. Trimming removed 1 base at V and 7 bases at J, with 19 bases between. The germline CDR1 and CDR2 sequences are SNHLY and FYNNEI. The CDR3 runs 16 residues. This CDR3 is CASSEGRQPGLSTQYF. In nucleotides, the CDR3 is TGTGCCAGCAGTGAAGGACGGCAGCCTGGCCTCTCGACCCAGTACTTC.

This sequence joins TRBV12-3 or TRBV12-4 and TRBJ1-1; D is ambiguous. Trimming removed 5 bases from V and 11 bases from J, with 21 bases in between. This CDR3 region has 14 residues. The CDR3 DNA reads as TGTGCCAGCAGTCCGACCGCAATCATGGATTGGGCTTTCTTT. This encodes CASSPTAIMDWAFF.

In its sample, this clonotype was seen a few times. The chain employs TRBV6-5 and TRBJ2-5; weak D call: TRBD2 (5 bases). CDR1 MNHEY and CDR2 SVGAGI come from the germline V gene. The V gene lost 0 bases and the J gene lost 4 bases, with 9 bases spanning the gap. The CDR3 loop spans 14 amino acids. CDR3 sequence (DNA): TGTGCCAGCAGTTACTCGAGGGTTCGAGAGACCCAGTACTTC. Translated: CASSYSRVRETQYF.

As for this clonotype: This sequence may be a read error, since a much larger clone differs from it by one base. This chain links TRBV2 with TRBJ2-5; D might be TRBD1 (7 bases). Deletions cut 7 bases from V and 5 bases from J, with 14 bases between. This CDR3 contains 13 residues. Looked up from germline, CDR1 is SNHLY and CDR2 is FYNNEI. The CDR3 DNA follows: TGTGCCAGCATTATGACAGGGAGGGAGACCCAGTACTTC. Protein sequence: CASIMTGRETQYF.

This clonotype was detected a few times. The chain recombines TRBV9 with TRBJ2-2; 10 nucleotides align to TRBD2. The CDR3 runs to 18 residues. Germline lookup yields CDR1 SGDLS and CDR2 YYNGEE. The V segment lost 0 bases and the J segment 4 bases; nucleotides outside the gene matches: 9. CDR3 bases: TGTGCCAGCAGCGTAGCGGCTAGCGGGAGATACGGCACCGGGGAGCTGTTTTTT. Its protein product is CASSVAASGRYGTGELFF.

V usage is TRBV6-6 and J usage is TRBJ2-3, with D perhaps being TRBD1 or TRBD2 (5 bases each). Deletions cut 0 bases from V and 6 bases from J, with 10 bases between. In germline, CDR1 is MNHNY, CDR2 SVGAGI (reference sequence). The length of the CDR3 is 14 residues. In DNA form, the CDR3 reads TGTGCCAGCAGTTACTCGAGGGGCGCCGATACGCAGTATTTT. This translates into CASSYSRGADTQYF.

In this sample, this clonotype turned up a few times. The chain combines TRBV7-9 with TRBJ2-7; D is undetermined. CDR3 length: 12 amino acids. The V gene's germline CDR1 is SEHNR and CDR2 FQNEAQ (reference sequence). Trimming took 3 bases from V and 4 from J, leaving 7 bases between them. CDR3 nucleotides: TGTGCCAGCAGCTTCATGACGTACGAGCAGTACTTC. Protein: CASSFMTYEQYF.

J is TRBJ1-2 and V is TRBV19; D is undetermined. Germline V gene lookup returns CDR1 LNHDA and CDR2 SQIVND (reference sequence). CDR3 length: 14 residues. V was clipped by 5 bases and J by 1 base, with 11 bases between them. The CDR3 coding sequence is TGTGCCAGTAGTCCTTGGACGGATAACTATGGCTACACCTTC. Protein product: CASSPWTDNYGYTF.

A note on this clonotype: At one end, the junction sequence differs from germline, possibly due to a read error. The chain recombines TRBV5-5 with TRBJ1-1; the match to TRBD1 covers 8 bases. The V gene's germline CDR1 is SGHKS and CDR2 YYEKEE (reference sequence). The CDR3 has 14 amino acids. CDR3 residues: CACSLTGENTEAFF. The CDR3 nucleotides are TGTGCCTGCAGCCTGACAGGGGAGAACACTGAAGCTTTCTTT.

This sequence joins TRBV7-2 and TRBJ2-2; TRBD2 might be the D (6 bases). The CDR3 runs to 14 residues. V was pared by 6 bases and J by 5 bases, with 13 bases between. Germline CDR1 and CDR2: SGHTA and FQGNSA. CDR3 residues: CASRPFSGTGELFF. CDR3 DNA sequence: TGTGCCAGCAGACCTTTTAGCGGAACCGGGGAGCTGTTTTTT.

Ten or more counts support this clonotype. V gene TRBV10-3 combines with J gene TRBJ1-3; 11 nucleotides agree with TRBD1. Germline assignment: CDR1 ENHRY and CDR2 SYGVKD. Trimming removed 6 bases from V and 0 bases from J; junction bases left unmatched: 1. The CDR3 covers 15 residues. The CDR3 loop is CAIRGTGGSGNTIYF. CDR3 DNA sequence: TGTGCCATCAGGGGGACAGGGGGCTCTGGAAACACCATATATTTT.

This chain links TRBV20-1 with TRBJ2-7; D remains unclear. Trimming took 3 bases from V and 2 from J, leaving 11 bases between them. Germline loops: CDR1 DFQATT, CDR2 SNEGSKA (reference sequence). The CDR3 totals 13 residues. The CDR3 here is CSARGGQAYEQYF. In nucleotides, the CDR3 is TGCAGTGCTAGGGGCGGTCAGGCCTACGAGCAGTACTTC.

The chain recombines TRBV5-1 with TRBJ2-5; D is unclear. V was shortened by 0 bases and J by 2 bases, with 11 bases between the two germline ends. The CDR3 loop spans 15 amino acids. The germline V gene encodes CDR1 SGHRS and CDR2 YFSETQ. CDR3 DNA sequence: TGCGCCAGCAGCTTGGAGGCAGGAGAACAAGAGACCCAGTACTTC. This encodes CASSLEAGEQETQYF.

The rearrangement links TRBV7-9 to TRBJ1-5; the D gene is possibly TRBD1 (6 bases). Trimming shortened V by 1 base and J by 7 bases, and 17 bases separated the two germline ends. CDR3 length: 16 residues. Germline V gene sequence: CDR1 SEHNR, CDR2 FQNEAQ (reference sequence). The CDR3 DNA sequence: TGTGCCAGCAGCTTAGAGGGGGGGGGGGCAGGACAGCCCCAGCATTTT. Translation gives CASSLEGGGAGQPQHF.

This clonotype was picked up one time. The rearrangement joins TRBV6-5 to TRBJ1-2; TRBD1 agrees at 7 bases. V lost 4 bases and J lost 2; bases outside the gene matches: 13. There are 17 residues in the CDR3. Germline CDR1 is MNHEY and CDR2 is SVGAGI. CDR3 region: CASSFDSGSGQNYGYTF. Here the CDR3 DNA reads TGTGCCAGCAGTTTCGATTCTGGGTCGGGACAGAACTATGGCTACACCTTC.

This clonotype has a count of ten or more. The CDR3, as DNA: TGTGCCAGTAGTGACATGGGGGGAGCCCTCCACTTT. It specifies CASSDMGGALHF. This chain uses TRBV19 with TRBJ1-6, with D maybe TRBD1 (5 bases). V was pared by 5 bases and J by 14 bases, with 13 bases between. Germline values: CDR1 LNHDA, CDR2 SQIVND (reference sequence). The CDR3 is 12 amino acids.

This clonotype was picked up many times. This chain joins TRBV19 and TRBJ1-5, with 8 bases matching TRBD1. V gave up 6 bases and J gave up 5 bases; unmatched junction bases: 3. Germline CDR1 LNHDA, CDR2 SQIVND (reference sequence). CDR3 length: 13 residues. Here the CDR3 reads CASRSDRDQPQHF. For the CDR3, the DNA is TGTGCCAGTAGGTCGGACAGGGATCAGCCCCAGCATTTT.

This rearrangement joins TRBV20-1 to TRBJ2-7, with TRBD1 identical over 7 bases. The length of the CDR3 is 11 residues. Germline loops: CDR1 DFQATT, CDR2 SNEGSKA (reference sequence). Germline trimming cut 6 bases from V and 3 bases from J; bases unmatched to any gene: 2. CDR3 sequence: CSAAGGYEQYF. CDR3 bases: TGCAGTGCGGCAGGGGGCTACGAGCAGTACTTC.

The table lists this clonotype with many counts. The CDR3 region is CASSPWTESNYGYTF. DNA for the CDR3: TGTGCCAGCAGCCCGTGGACAGAATCTAACTATGGCTACACCTTC. The chain carries TRBV7-8 and TRBJ1-2, with a tentative D call TRBD1 (6 bases). Germline CDR1 SGHVS, CDR2 FQNEAQ. Trimming pared 5 bases from V and 0 bases from J, leaving 13 bases between. The CDR3 covers 15 residues.

J is TRBJ1-1 and V is TRBV5-1; the D gene is possibly TRBD1 (6 bases). The CDR3 is made up of 13 amino acids. Between the trimmed V and J ends, which lost 8 bases and 3 bases, there was a span of 14 bases. Germline V gene sequence: CDR1 SGHRS, CDR2 YFSETQ. CDR3 bases: TGCGCCAGTACAGGGACCGGGGACACTGAAGCTTTCTTT. It yields the protein CASTGTGDTEAFF.